Sequencing of this T cell receptor beta chain was carried out in a study of cytomegalovirus exposure and HLA in healthy donors. Study as a whole: Within the Caucasian-associated ancestry cluster were roughly 82% of the 300 to 450 genotyped donors. Study-wide results and limits: TRBV6-2, TRBV6-3 and other indistinguishable V segments were excluded. A later analysis found most CMV-associated TCR beta chains apparently HLA-restricted. By HLA locus, TCR association rates varied in a later analysis, with DRB1 showing the most and HLA-C the fewest.

Concerning this clone: The antigen remains undetermined.

Use of 60 Vbeta and 13 Jbeta primers characterized the PCR. Sequenced by immunoSEQ multiplex PCR; TCRdb stores in-frame clones only, minus some. There are 200,000 or so clones in the sample; approximately 78% occur only once, and 3.5% to 4% lies in the top ten. Germline assignment: CDR1 SGHVS and CDR2 FNYEAQ. J lost 8 bases, V lost 2 bases, and 6 bases had no gene match. The CDR3 contains 15 residues. The TCR sequence derives from a male donor in good health and CMV-seronegative. The chain carries TRBV7-6 and TRBJ2-1; 10 bases align to TRBD2. Material: PBMCs. Written as DNA, the CDR3 is TGTGCCAGCAGCTTATCAGCGGGAGGGATCTATGAGCAGTTCTTC. Its protein is CASSLSAGGIYEQFF.